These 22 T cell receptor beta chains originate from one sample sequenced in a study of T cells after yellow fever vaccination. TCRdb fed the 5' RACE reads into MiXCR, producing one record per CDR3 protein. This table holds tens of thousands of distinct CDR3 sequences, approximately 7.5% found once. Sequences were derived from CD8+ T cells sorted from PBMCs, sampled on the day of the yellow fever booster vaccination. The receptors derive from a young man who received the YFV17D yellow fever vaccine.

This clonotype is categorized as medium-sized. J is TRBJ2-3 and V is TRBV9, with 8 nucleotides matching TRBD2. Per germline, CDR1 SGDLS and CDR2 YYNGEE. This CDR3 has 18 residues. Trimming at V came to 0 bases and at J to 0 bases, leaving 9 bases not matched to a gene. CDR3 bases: TGTGCCAGCAGCGTAGCTTTGGGTGCTAGCGGGAGCACAGATACGCAGTATTTT. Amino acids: CASSVALGASGSTDTQYF.

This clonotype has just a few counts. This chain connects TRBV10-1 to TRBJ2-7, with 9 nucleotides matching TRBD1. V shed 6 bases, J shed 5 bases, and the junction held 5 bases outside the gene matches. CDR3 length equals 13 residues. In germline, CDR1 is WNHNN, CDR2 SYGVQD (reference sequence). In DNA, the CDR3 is TGCGCCAGCAGCCGGGACAGGGCTAACGAGCAGTACTTC. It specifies CASSRDRANEQYF.

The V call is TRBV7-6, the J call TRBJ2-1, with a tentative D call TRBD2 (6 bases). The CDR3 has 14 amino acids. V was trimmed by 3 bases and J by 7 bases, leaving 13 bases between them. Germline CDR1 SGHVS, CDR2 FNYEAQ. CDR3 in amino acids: CASSLQAGLNEQFF. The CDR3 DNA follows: TGTGCCAGCAGCTTGCAGGCGGGGCTGAATGAGCAGTTCTTC.

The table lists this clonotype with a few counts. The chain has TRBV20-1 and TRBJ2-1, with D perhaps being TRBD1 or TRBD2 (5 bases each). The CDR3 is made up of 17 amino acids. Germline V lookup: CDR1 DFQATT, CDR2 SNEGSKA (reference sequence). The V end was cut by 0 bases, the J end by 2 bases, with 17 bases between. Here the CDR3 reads CSAREGKRGAPYNEQFF. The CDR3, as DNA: TGCAGTGCTAGAGAAGGTAAAAGAGGGGCTCCCTACAATGAGCAGTTCTTC.

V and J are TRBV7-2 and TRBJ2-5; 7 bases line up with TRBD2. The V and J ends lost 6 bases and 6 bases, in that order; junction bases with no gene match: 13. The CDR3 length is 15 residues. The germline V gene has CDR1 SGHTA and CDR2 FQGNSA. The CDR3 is CASSSSGEDSQTQYF. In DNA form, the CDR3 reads TGTGCCAGCAGTTCTAGCGGAGAGGATTCGCAGACCCAGTACTTC.

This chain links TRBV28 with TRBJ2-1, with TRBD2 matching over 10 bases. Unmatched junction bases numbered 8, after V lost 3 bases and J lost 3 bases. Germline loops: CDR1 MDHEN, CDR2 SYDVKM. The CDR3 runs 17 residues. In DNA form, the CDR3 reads TGTGCCAGCAGTTTTTCCCTAGCGGGGGATAACTACAATGAGCAGTTCTTC. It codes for CASSFSLAGDNYNEQFF.

The CDR3 here is CSAGGTGEGLEGYTF. CDR3 nucleotide sequence: TGCAGTGCTGGCGGGACAGGGGAAGGTTTGGAAGGCTACACCTTC. The chain joins TRBV20-1 to TRBJ1-2; TRBD1 matches at 10 bases. This CDR3 region has 15 residues. Looked up from germline, CDR1 is DFQATT and CDR2 is SNEGSKA (reference sequence). The V segment lost 5 bases and the J segment 8 bases; nucleotides outside the gene matches: 14.

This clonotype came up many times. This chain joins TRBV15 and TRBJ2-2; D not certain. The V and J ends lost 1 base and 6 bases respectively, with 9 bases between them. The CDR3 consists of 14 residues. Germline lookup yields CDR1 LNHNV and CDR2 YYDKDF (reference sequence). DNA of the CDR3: TGTGCCACCAGCAGAGGAGAGGAAGCCGGGGAGCTGTTTTTT. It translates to CATSRGEEAGELFF. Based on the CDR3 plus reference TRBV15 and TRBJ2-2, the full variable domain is DAMVIQNPRYQVTQFGKPVTLSCSQTLNHNVMYWYQQKSSQAPKLLFHYYDKDFNNEADTPDNFQSRRPNTSFCFLDIRSPGLGDTAMYLCATSRGEEAGELFFGEGSRLTVL.

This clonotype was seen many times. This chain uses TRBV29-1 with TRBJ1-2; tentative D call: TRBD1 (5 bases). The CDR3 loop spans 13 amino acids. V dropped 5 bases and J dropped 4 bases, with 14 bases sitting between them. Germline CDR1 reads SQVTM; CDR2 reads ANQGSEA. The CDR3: CSVQGPLAYGYTF. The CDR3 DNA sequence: TGCAGCGTTCAGGGACCCTTGGCCTATGGCTACACCTTC.

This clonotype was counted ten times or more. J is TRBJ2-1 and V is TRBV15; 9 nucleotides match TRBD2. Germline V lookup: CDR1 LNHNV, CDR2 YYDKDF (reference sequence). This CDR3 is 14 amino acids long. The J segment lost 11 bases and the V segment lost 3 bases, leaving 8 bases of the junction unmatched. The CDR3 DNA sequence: TGTGCCACCAGCAGGGAGCGGGAGGCCGCCAAGCAGTTCTTC. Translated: CATSREREAAKQFF.

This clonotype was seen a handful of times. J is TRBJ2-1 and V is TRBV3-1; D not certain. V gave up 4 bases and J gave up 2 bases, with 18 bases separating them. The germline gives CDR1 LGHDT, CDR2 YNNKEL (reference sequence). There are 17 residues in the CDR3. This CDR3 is CASSRSHEPTTYNEQFF. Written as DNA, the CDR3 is TGTGCCAGCAGCCGTAGCCATGAGCCGACAACCTACAATGAGCAGTTCTTC.

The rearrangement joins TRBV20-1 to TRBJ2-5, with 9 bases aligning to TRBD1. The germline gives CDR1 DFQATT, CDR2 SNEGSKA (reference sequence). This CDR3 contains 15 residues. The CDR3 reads CSYKTGTGLQETQYF. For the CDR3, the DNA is TGCAGCTATAAGACCGGGACAGGGCTTCAAGAGACCCAGTACTTC.

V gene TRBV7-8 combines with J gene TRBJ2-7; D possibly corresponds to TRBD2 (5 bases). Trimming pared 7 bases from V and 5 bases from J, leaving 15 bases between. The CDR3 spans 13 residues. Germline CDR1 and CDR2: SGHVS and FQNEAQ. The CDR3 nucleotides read TGTGCCAGCAATCGAGGGCCTGGGAACGAGCAGTACTTC. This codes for CASNRGPGNEQYF. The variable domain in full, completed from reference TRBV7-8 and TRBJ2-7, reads GAGVSQSPRYKVAKRGQDVALRCDPISGHVSLFWYQQALGQGPEFLTYFQNEAQLDKSGLPSDRFFAERPEGSVSTLKIQRTQQEDSAVYLCASNRGPGNEQYFGPGTRLTVT.

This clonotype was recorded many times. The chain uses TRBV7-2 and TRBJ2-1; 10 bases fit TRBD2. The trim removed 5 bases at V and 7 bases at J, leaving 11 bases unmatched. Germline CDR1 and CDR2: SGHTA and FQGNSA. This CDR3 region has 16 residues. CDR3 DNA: TGTGCCAGCAGCCCGCACCTAGCGGGAGAACGGAATGAGCAGTTCTTC. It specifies CASSPHLAGERNEQFF. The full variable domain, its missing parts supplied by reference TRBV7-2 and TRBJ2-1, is GAGVSQSPSNKVTEKGKDVELRCDPISGHTALYWYRQSLGQGLEFLIYFQGNSAPDKSGLPSDRFSAERTGGSVSTLTIQRTQQEDSAVYLCASSPHLAGERNEQFFGPGTRLTVL.

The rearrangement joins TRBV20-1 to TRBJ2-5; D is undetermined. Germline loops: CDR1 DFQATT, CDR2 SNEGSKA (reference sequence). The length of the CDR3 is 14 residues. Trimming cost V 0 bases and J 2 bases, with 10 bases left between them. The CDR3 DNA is TGCAGTGCTAGAGATCAGGCATATCAAGAGACCCAGTACTTC. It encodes CSARDQAYQETQYF.

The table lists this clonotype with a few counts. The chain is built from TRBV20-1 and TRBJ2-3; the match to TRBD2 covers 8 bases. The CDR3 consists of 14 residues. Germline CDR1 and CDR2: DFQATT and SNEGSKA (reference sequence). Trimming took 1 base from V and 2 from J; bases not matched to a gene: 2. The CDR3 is CSARGTSSTDTQYF. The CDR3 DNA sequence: TGCAGTGCTAGAGGGACTAGCTCCACAGATACGCAGTATTTT.

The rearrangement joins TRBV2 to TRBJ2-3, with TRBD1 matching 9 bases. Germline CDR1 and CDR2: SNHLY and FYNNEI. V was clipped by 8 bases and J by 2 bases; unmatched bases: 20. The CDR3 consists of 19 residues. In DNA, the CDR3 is TGTGCCAGCCACGGGGGAACAGGGGGCGTTTTACCCACCACAGATACGCAGTATTTT. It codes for CASHGGTGGVLPTTDTQYF.

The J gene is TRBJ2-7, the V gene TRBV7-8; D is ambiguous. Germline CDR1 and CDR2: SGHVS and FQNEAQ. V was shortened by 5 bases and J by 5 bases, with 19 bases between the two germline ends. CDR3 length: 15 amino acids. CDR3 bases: TGTGCCAGCAGCCCCTGGGAATTCTCCCCTAACGAGCAGTACTTC. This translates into CASSPWEFSPNEQYF.

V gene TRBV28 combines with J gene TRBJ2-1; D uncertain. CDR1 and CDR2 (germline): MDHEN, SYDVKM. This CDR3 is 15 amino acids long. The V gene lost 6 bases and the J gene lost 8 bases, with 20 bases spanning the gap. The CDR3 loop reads CASSPTVRLNDEQFF. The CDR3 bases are TGTGCCAGCAGCCCAACGGTCAGATTGAACGATGAGCAGTTCTTC.

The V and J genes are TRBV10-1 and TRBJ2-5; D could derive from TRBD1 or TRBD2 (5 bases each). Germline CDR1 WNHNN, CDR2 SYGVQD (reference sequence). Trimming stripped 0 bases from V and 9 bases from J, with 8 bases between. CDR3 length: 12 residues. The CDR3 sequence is CASSESGEPQYF. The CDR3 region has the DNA TGCGCCAGCAGTGAGTCGGGGGAACCCCAGTACTTC.

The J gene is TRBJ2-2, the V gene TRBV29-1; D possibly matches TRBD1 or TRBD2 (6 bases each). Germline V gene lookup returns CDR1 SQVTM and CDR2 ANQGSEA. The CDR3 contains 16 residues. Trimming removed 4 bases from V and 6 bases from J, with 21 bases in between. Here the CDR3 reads CSVVGGTSRSAGELFF. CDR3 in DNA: TGCAGCGTTGTTGGGGGGACATCGAGATCGGCCGGGGAGCTGTTTTTT.

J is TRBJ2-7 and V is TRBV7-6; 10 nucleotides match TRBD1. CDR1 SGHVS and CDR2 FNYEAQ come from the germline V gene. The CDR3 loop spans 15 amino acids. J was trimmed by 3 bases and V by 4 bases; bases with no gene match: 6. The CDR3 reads CASSSGTGVYYEQYF. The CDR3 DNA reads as TGTGCCAGCAGCTCGGGGACAGGGGTCTACTACGAGCAGTACTTC.